This T cell receptor (beta chain) stems from a study of T cells after yellow fever vaccination. The J segment lost 1 base and the V segment lost 5 bases, leaving 5 bases of the junction unmatched. Germline CDR1 and CDR2: DFQATT and SNEGSKA (reference sequence). The CDR3 covers 14 residues. They built TCR cDNA with 5'RACE template switching, a step that put in a universal primer site and UMIs. TCRdb recomputed calls from the 5' RACE reads with MiXCR, one row per CDR3 protein. The profile shows hundreds of thousands of distinct CDR3 sequences, about 8.7% of them singletons. This clonotype came up a few times. Its specificity is not known. General study findings and limits: Clonotypes appearing in both CD4 and CD8 compartments existed, and their share was small. Post-booster repertoires again held most primary-vaccination clones (just under 97% CD4, 88% CD8). Abundant bulk-population clonotypes could contaminate the FACS-sorted repertoires.

The clonotype originates from a man in his late teens or twenties who received the YFV17D yellow fever vaccine. Sequencing was performed on PBMCs, taken on the day of the first yellow fever vaccination. The rearrangement joins TRBV20-1 to TRBJ2-3, with TRBD1 matching over 8 bases. The DNA for the CDR3 is TGCAGTGCTGGACAGGGATTTGGCACAGATACGCAGTATTTT. It translates to CSAGQGFGTDTQYF.